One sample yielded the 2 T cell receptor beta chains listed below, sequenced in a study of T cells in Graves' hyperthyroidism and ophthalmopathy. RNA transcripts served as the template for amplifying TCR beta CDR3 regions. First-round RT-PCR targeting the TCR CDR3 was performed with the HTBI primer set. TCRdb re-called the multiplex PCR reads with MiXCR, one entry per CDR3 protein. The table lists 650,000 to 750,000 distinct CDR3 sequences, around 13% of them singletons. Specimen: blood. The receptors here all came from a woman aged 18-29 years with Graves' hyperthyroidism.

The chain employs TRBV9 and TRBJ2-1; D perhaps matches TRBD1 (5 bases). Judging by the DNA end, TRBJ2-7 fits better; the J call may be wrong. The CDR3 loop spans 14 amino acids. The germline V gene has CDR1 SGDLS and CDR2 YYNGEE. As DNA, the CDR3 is TGTGCCAGCAGCGTAAGGGGATTCGACAATGAGCAGTACTTC. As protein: CASSVRGFDNEQYF.

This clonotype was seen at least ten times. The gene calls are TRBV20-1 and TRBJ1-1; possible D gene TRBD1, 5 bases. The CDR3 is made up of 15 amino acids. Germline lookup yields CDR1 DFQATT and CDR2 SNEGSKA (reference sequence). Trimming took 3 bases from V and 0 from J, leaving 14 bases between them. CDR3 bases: TGCAGTGCTAGGGGGCCGAGGGATATGAACACTGAAGCTTTCTTT. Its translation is CSARGPRDMNTEAFF.